Listed below are T cell receptor beta chains from one sample, sequenced in a study of T cell clonotyping in hematopoietic cell transplantation. Assay: immunoSEQ multiplex PCR; the TCRdb copy retains only in-frame clones and omits some. The table includes over 45,000 clones, 80% to 90% detected once. Sequencing was performed on peripheral blood mononuclear cells, taken before stem cell transplant. These receptors all come from a man aged 55 to 70 with biphenotypic leukemia. Some clones in this sample may be carry-over from other donors' samples. Both conserved end residues are part of each CDR3. The D gene is left open where the match is weak. Clone size is stated in some rows and not others, as once, few, many or a class when expanded.

-,TRBV5-1,-,TRBJ2-2,TGCGCCAGCGGACACGGCGTGAACACCGGGGAGCTGTTTTTT,CASGHGVNTGELFF
TRBD1,TRBV5-1,-,TRBJ2-5,TGCGCCAGCAGCAGGACAGGGGGCGGCTACCAAGAGACCCAGTACTTC,CASSRTGGGYQETQYF
-,TRBV7-6,-,TRBJ1-1,TGTGCCAGCAGCTTCTATGGGGGGGGCCCGAACACTGAAGCTTTCTTT,CASSFYGGGPNTEAFF
TRBD1,TRBV27,-,TRBJ1-5,TGTGCCAGCAGCAAGGGGACAGGTAACAATCAGCCCCAGCATTTT,CASSKGTGNNQPQHF
-,TRBV7-2,-,TRBJ1-1,TGTGCCAGCAGCTTAGATGGGGGGGCTGTAGCTTTCTTT,CASSLDGGAVAFF
-,TRBV14,-,TRBJ2-7,TGTGCCAGCAGCACTACTCCCGGGGTGTTCCGCGAGCAGTACTTC,CASSTTPGVFREQYF
-,TRBV30,-,TRBJ1-3,TGTGCCTGGAGCTCCGGGGGTTCTGGAAACACCATATATTTT,CAWSSGGSGNTIYF
TRBD1,TRBV6-6,-,TRBJ1-2,TGTGCCAGCAGTTACCGCGGGACAGGGAACTATGGCTACACCTTC,CASSYRGTGNYGYTF
TRBD1,TRBV27,-,TRBJ1-5,TGTGCCAGCAGTTCACCGGGACAGCCCAATCAGCCCCAGCATTTT,CASSSPGQPNQPQHF
TRBD2,TRBV5-1,-,TRBJ2-5,TGCGCCAGCAGCGTAAGACTAGCGGGAGGGTTGCAAGAGACCCAGTACTTC,CASSVRLAGGLQETQYF
-,TRBV28,once,TRBJ2-3,TGTGCCAGCAGTTCCCTTGGCCGGGGCCCCGACACAGATACGCAGTATTTT,CASSSLGRGPDTDTQYF
TRBD2,TRBV11-2,-,TRBJ2-5,TGTGCCAGCAGCTTGACTAGCGGGAGGGCCGTAGAGACCCAGTACTTC,CASSLTSGRAVETQYF
-,TRBV7-2,-,TRBJ2-3,TGTGCCAGCAAGGTGGAGGGACCCACAGATACGCAGTATTTT,CASKVEGPTDTQYF
-,TRBV14,-,TRBJ1-2,TGTGCCAGCAGCCCAGCACTTGGGGAGAGATGGGACTATGGCTACACCTTC,CASSPALGERWDYGYTF
TRBD1,TRBV6-5,-,TRBJ2-3,TGTGCCAGCACTAGGACAGGGATGGAAGATACGCAGTATTTT,CASTRTGMEDTQYF
-,TRBV5-1,few,TRBJ1-4,TGCGCCAGCAGCTTGGGGGTCGGGTTCGCAACTAATGAAAAACTGTTTTTT,CASSLGVGFATNEKLFF
-,TRBV11-2,-,TRBJ2-7,TGTGCCAGCAGCTATGGGTCGGGCAGGGGCTACGAGCAGTACTTC,CASSYGSGRGYEQYF
-,TRBV19,-,TRBJ1-4,TGTGCCAGTAGCCGAACCCAGGGTGGTGTAGTAAAACTGTTTTTT,CASSRTQGGVVKLFF
-,TRBV6-5,-,TRBJ2-2,TGTGCCAGCAGTTCTGGGACGGCCGGGGAGCTGTTTTTT,CASSSGTAGELFF
-,TRBV2,-,TRBJ2-7,TGTGCCAGCAGAGCCGGGGCGTCCTACGAGCAGTACTTC,CASRAGASYEQYF
-,TRBV28,-,TRBJ2-5,TGTGCCAGCAGTTCACCCGCCAAGACAGGTCAAGAGACCCAGTACTTC,CASSSPAKTGQETQYF
-,TRBV6-4,once,TRBJ2-3,TGTGCCAGCAGTGCCTATTACGGGGAGGCAGATACGCAGTATTTT,CASSAYYGEADTQYF
-,TRBV7-9,-,TRBJ1-5,TGTGCCAGCAGCTTAGTGAATCGGCCCCAGCATTTT,CASSLVNRPQHF
-,TRBV19,medium-sized,TRBJ2-2,TGTGCCGTGTACACCGGGGAGCTGTTTTTT,CAVYTGELFF
TRBD2,TRBV7-3,-,TRBJ2-7,TGTGCCAGCAGCTTAAGATATGGCGGGAGGACCATCTACGAGCAGTACTTC,CASSLRYGGRTIYEQYF
-,TRBV4-1,-,TRBJ2-2,TGCGCCACCATGTCGAGTCGTGGCGGGGAGCTGTTTTTT,CATMSSRGGELFF
TRBD1,TRBV6-5,-,TRBJ1-4,TGTGCCAGCAGTTACTCTCCCAGGGGGCGAGGTGAAAAACTGTTTTTT,CASSYSPRGRGEKLFF
-,TRBV5-1,-,TRBJ1-4,TGCGCCAGCAGCTTTGGTGATAACGATGCAACTAATGAAAAACTGTTTTTT,CASSFGDNDATNEKLFF
-,TRBV7-2,-,TRBJ2-7,TGTGCCAGCAGCTTAGGTCCAGCGGCGGACTACGAGCAGTACTTC,CASSLGPAADYEQYF
TRBD2,TRBV9,-,TRBJ2-1,TGTGCCAGCAGCGAAGGGACTAGCGGGACGAGGTTCTTC,CASSEGTSGTRFF
-,TRBV18,-,TRBJ1-2,TGTGCCAGCTCACCAATGGACGGGAACTACACCTTC,CASSPMDGNYTF
TRBD2,TRBV2,-,TRBJ2-6,TGTGCCAGCAGGAGGCGGGGGGCTTCTGTTGGGGCCAACGTCCTGACTTTC,CASRRRGASVGANVLTF
-,TRBV4-2,-,TRBJ1-4,TGTGCCAGCAGTGGGGGTGAAAAACTGTTTTTT,CASSGGEKLFF